This passage covers 11 T cell receptor beta chains from one sample sequenced in a study of PD-1 blockade in classical Hodgkin lymphoma. Patients all relapsed after autologous stem cell transplantation, and there was variation in brentuximab vedotin exposure. Sequencing was performed with immunoSEQ multiplex PCR; in TCRdb, only in-frame clones are kept and a portion is missing. Here the sample spans some 58,000 clones, more than 75% being singletons. This sample comprised peripheral blood mononuclear cells (PBMCs), obtained before the second cycle of nivolumab. These receptors all stem from a human donor with classical Hodgkin lymphoma.

The rearrangement joins TRBV5-1 to TRBJ1-4; 7 nucleotides match TRBD1. The CDR3 is 14 residues long. Germline loops: CDR1 SGHRS, CDR2 YFSETQ. The junction had 6 bases not matched to a gene; V was cut back by 5 bases and J by 5 bases. CDR3 coding DNA: TGCGCCAGCAGTTCCGGGACAGTCAATGAAAAACTGTTTTTT. Translated, it gives CASSSGTVNEKLFF.

The rearrangement joins TRBV19 to TRBJ1-6, with D unclear. V was pared by 0 bases and J by 0 bases, with 9 bases between. Germline assignment: CDR1 LNHDA and CDR2 SQIVND (reference sequence). The CDR3 length is 17 residues. The CDR3 nucleotides read TGTGCCAGTAGTATAGATCGAGGGAGCTCCTATAATTCACCCCTCCACTTT. Translated, it gives CASSIDRGSSYNSPLHF.

The CDR3 region is CASSYSETQPQHF. The CDR3, as DNA: TGTGCCAGCAGTTACTCGGAGACACAGCCCCAGCATTTT. This chain links TRBV6-6 with TRBJ1-5; D uncertain. CDR1 and CDR2 (germline): MNHNY, SVGAGI (reference sequence). This CDR3 has 13 residues. V dropped 0 bases and J dropped 7 bases, with 7 bases sitting between them.

The genes are TRBV7-8 and TRBJ2-1, with 8 positions matching TRBD2. J lost 6 bases, V lost 5 bases, and 6 bases had no gene match. The CDR3 runs 14 residues. The germline CDR1 and CDR2 sequences are SGHVS and FQNEAQ. Here the CDR3 reads CASSLSGTSNEQFF. CDR3 nucleotides: TGTGCCAGCAGCCTGTCCGGGACTAGCAATGAGCAGTTCTTC.

This clone was observed a few times. The chain combines TRBV16 with TRBJ1-6; no firm D call. V was clipped by 1 base and J by 6 bases, with 13 bases between them. Germline CDR1 KGHSY, CDR2 FQNENV. This CDR3 is built from 16 residues. For the CDR3, the DNA is TGTGCCAGCAGCCAATTCGAGGGCTTAGGTAATTCACCCCTCCACTTT. Encoded protein: CASSQFEGLGNSPLHF. The full variable domain, completed using reference TRBV16 and TRBJ1-6, is GEEVAQTPKHLVRGEGQKAKLYCAPIKGHSYVFWYQQVLKNEFKFLISFQNENVFDETGMPKERFSAKCLPNSPCSLEIQATKLEDSAVYFCASSQFEGLGNSPLHFGNGTRLTVT.

The chain uses TRBV10-3 and TRBJ1-1; 7 bases map to TRBD1. The germline V gene encodes CDR1 ENHRY and CDR2 SYGVKD. V trimming: 9 bases; J trimming: 0 bases; junction bases outside the gene matches: 10. The CDR3 covers 15 residues. The CDR3 DNA is TGTGCCATTGACCAGGGGGGGAGGATGAACACTGAAGCTTTCTTT. Its protein is CAIDQGGRMNTEAFF.

The genes are TRBV21-1 and TRBJ2-3; the table gives TRBD2 as D, unverified against the DNA. TRBV21-1 is given as a pseudogene. CDR3 length: 18 amino acids. This CDR3 is CASSKQRRSGPAPDTQYF. CDR3 coding DNA: TGTGCCAGCAGCAAACAGCGTAGGAGCGGACCGGCGCCAGATACGCAGTATTTT.

The chain couples TRBV2 to TRBJ2-5; TRBD2 agrees at 13 bases. The CDR3 length is 14 residues. Germline V gene sequence: CDR1 SNHLY, CDR2 FYNNEI. J lost 7 bases, V lost 6 bases, and 5 bases had no gene match. Here the CDR3 DNA reads TGTGCCAGCAGCGGACTAGCGGGGGTTTCGACCCAGTACTTC. Its translation is CASSGLAGVSTQYF.

The CDR3: CASGAKTGNTGELFF. For the CDR3, the DNA is TGTGCCAGCGGGGCAAAGACAGGGAACACCGGGGAGCTGTTTTTT. This chain joins TRBV6-6 and TRBJ2-2; possible D gene TRBD1, 6 bases. CDR3 size: 15 residues. Per germline, CDR1 MNHNY and CDR2 SVGAGI (reference sequence). V gave up 8 bases and J gave up 1 base, with 14 bases separating them.

The CDR3 nucleotides are TGTGCCAGCAGTGAGACAGGGTATAATTCACCCCTCCACTTT. It is translated as CASSETGYNSPLHF. This chain joins TRBV25-1 and TRBJ1-6, with 7 bases lining up with TRBD1. CDR1 and CDR2 (germline): MGHDK, SYGVNS. Trimming at V came to 3 bases and at J to 4 bases, leaving 0 bases not matched to a gene. The CDR3 length is 14 residues.

The rearrangement joins TRBV5-8 to TRBJ2-7, with 7 nucleotides matching TRBD1. Germline-derived CDR1 and CDR2 are SGHTS and YDEGEE. J gave up 4 bases and V 0 bases, and 10 bases lay outside the gene matches. The CDR3 covers 16 residues. CDR3 sequence (DNA): TGTGCCAGCAGCTTGGTCCCAAGGGGGCTGTGGTACGAGCAGTACTTC. It translates to CASSLVPRGLWYEQYF.